This T cell receptor (beta chain) is from a study of blood T cell repertoires in COVID-19. Study in general: Sources were T cells, B-cell-depleted T cells, or PBMCs; the material itself was cDNA or gDNA.

In the authors' methods: Using reference gene primer amplification, nucleated cell counts were estimated. Assay: immunoSEQ multiplex PCR; the TCRdb copy retains only in-frame clones and omits some. V, J and clone size are those of that table, while D and trimming were read from the DNA. This table has about 140,000 clones, roughly four fifths appearing once. The germline V gene has CDR1 KGHDR and CDR2 SFDVKD. This CDR3 is built from 14 residues. The ends were cut back, 6 bases at V and 6 bases at J, with 13 bases in the middle. The V call is TRBV24-1, the J call TRBJ2-2; D is unclear. The source of this sequence is a woman in her fifties or sixties with active or convalescent COVID-19. Sample: peripheral blood. For the CDR3, the DNA is TGTGCCACCAGTAGCGACGCCTCCGCCGGGGAGCTGTTTTTT. Its protein is CATSSDASAGELFF.